Listed below are T cell receptor beta chains from one sample, sequenced in a study of blood T cell repertoires in COVID-19. Assay: immunoSEQ multiplex PCR; the TCRdb copy retains only in-frame clones and omits some. The sample lists under 40,000 clones; approximately 82% were seen once. Sequencing input: peripheral blood. These receptors all stem from a woman aged 55-69 years with acute or convalescent COVID-19. Both conserved end residues are part of each CDR3. The D gene is left open where the match is weak. The size field is filled for only some rows; it gives once, few, many or a size class.

j_call: TRBJ1-3; d_call: NA; clone_size: NA; v_call: TRBV7-3; cdr3_nt: TGTGCCAGCAGCGCGGGAGTCTCTGGAAACACCATATATTTT; cdr3_aa: CASSAGVSGNTIYF
j_call: TRBJ1-1; d_call: TRBD1; clone_size: NA; v_call: TRBV5-1; cdr3_nt: TGCGCCAGCAGCTTTACAGGGGGTGAAGCTTTCTTT; cdr3_aa: CASSFTGGEAFF
j_call: TRBJ1-5; d_call: NA; clone_size: NA; v_call: TRBV1; cdr3_nt: TGCACCAGCAGCCAAGGACTGCCCAATCAACCCCAGCATTTT; cdr3_aa: CTSSQGLPNQPQHF
j_call: TRBJ2-3; d_call: NA; clone_size: NA; v_call: TRBV30; cdr3_nt: TGTGCCTGGACGCCGGGTTTGGATAGCACAGATACGCAGTATTTT; cdr3_aa: CAWTPGLDSTDTQYF
j_call: TRBJ2-7; d_call: NA; clone_size: NA; v_call: TRBV9; cdr3_nt: TGTGCCAGCAGCTTCGGGACATACTCCTACGAGCAGTACTTC; cdr3_aa: CASSFGTYSYEQYF
j_call: TRBJ1-1; d_call: NA; clone_size: NA; v_call: TRBV27; cdr3_nt: TGTGCCAGCAGACCGACACAGGCTTACACTGAAGCTTTCTTT; cdr3_aa: CASRPTQAYTEAFF
j_call: TRBJ2-7; d_call: TRBD1; clone_size: once; v_call: TRBV19; cdr3_nt: TGTGCCAGCAACTCCGGGACAGGGACCTACGAGCAGTACTTC; cdr3_aa: CASNSGTGTYEQYF